This T cell receptor (beta chain) was obtained from a study of T cells in Graves' hyperthyroidism and ophthalmopathy. Whole-study results and caveats: A 13 V-J signature model discriminated ophthalmopathy versus stable hyperthyroidism.

The CDR3 regions of TCR beta were amplified from RNA transcripts. TCR CDR3 regions were first amplified by RT-PCR with HTBI primers. TCRdb re-analysed the multiplex PCR reads in MiXCR, keeping a single row per CDR3 protein. Among some 340,000 distinct CDR3 sequences, roughly 13% were seen once, and the ten largest hold roughly 35%. Trimming cost V 0 bases and J 0 bases, with 13 bases left between them. Germline loops: CDR1 MGHRA, CDR2 YSYEKL. The CDR3 has 17 residues. About this clonotype itself: Its antigen is undetermined.

Each person with ophthalmopathy scored at least 3 on the Clinical Activity Score, reached NOSPECS grade 4 or higher, and had been ill under 3 months. V gene TRBV4-1 combines with J gene TRBJ2-3, with D possibly matching TRBD2 (6 bases). The sample taken for sequencing was blood. The TCR comes from a woman in her 40s with Graves' ophthalmopathy. The CDR3 nucleotides are TGCGCCAGCAGCCAAGAACAGCTAGCGTACAGCACAGATACGCAGTATTTT. Protein product: CASSQEQLAYSTDTQYF.